The next 13 T cell receptor beta chains were all read from a single sample in a study of shared clonotypes between healthy human individuals. Assay: immunoSEQ multiplex PCR; the TCRdb copy retains only in-frame clones and omits some. The sample carries about 1,500,000 clones, roughly 96% recorded once. Sequences were obtained from naive CD4+ T cells sorted from blood. Indicated subset: CD45RA+ positively selected. The source is a man under 40 in good health.

The rearrangement uses TRBV7-8 and TRBJ2-4; D unclear. The CDR3 length is 12 residues. V shed 5 bases and J shed 5 bases, with 7 bases lying between them. CDR1 is SGHVS and CDR2 is FQNEAQ in the germline V gene. The CDR3: CASSPLQNIQYF. CDR3 DNA sequence: TGTGCCAGCAGCCCACTTCAAAACATTCAGTACTTC.

V usage is TRBV11-2 and J usage is TRBJ2-1; TRBD2 aligns across 14 bases. The CDR3 consists of 18 residues. Germline values: CDR1 SGHAT, CDR2 FQNNGV. Trimming removed 6 bases from V and 4 bases from J; junction bases left unmatched: 11. The CDR3 nucleotides are TGTGCCAGCAGATTGGGGAAGGGGACTAGCGGGAGTTACAATGAGCAGTTCTTC. It is translated as CASRLGKGTSGSYNEQFF.

V is TRBV6-5 and J is TRBJ1-5; possibly TRBD1 for D (5 bases). The ends were cut back, 5 bases at V and 0 bases at J, with 11 bases in the middle. The CDR3 has 15 amino acids. Per the germline V gene, CDR1 is MNHEY and CDR2 is SVGAGI. The CDR3: CASSTRQTSNQPQHF. DNA of the CDR3: TGTGCCAGCAGTACCCGACAGACTAGCAATCAGCCCCAGCATTTT.

The V gene is TRBV25-1, the J gene TRBJ2-7; D is possibly TRBD2 (5 bases). CDR3 length equals 13 residues. Germline lookup yields CDR1 MGHDK and CDR2 SYGVNS. The germline V and J ends were trimmed by 6 bases and 6 bases, with 15 bases remaining between them. The CDR3 DNA reads TGTGCCAGCAGCCTTCCGGGGTACGGCGAGCAGTACTTC. As protein: CASSLPGYGEQYF.

This clone has just one count. This sequence joins TRBV5-6 and TRBJ2-7; D is possibly TRBD2 (7 bases). V was clipped by 2 bases and J by 6 bases, with 18 bases between them. This CDR3 has 15 residues. Germline V lookup: CDR1 SGHDT, CDR2 YYEEEE. The CDR3 loop reads CASSLWPGGLVEQYF. DNA for the CDR3: TGTGCCAGCAGCTTATGGCCGGGGGGCCTTGTCGAGCAGTACTTC.

This chain uses TRBV28 with TRBJ2-7; D gene ambiguous. The CDR3 has 12 amino acids. V lost 5 bases and J lost 6, with 11 bases in between. Germline values: CDR1 MDHEN, CDR2 SYDVKM. As DNA, the CDR3 is TGTGCCAGCAGTCTTGAGACTGGCGAGCAGTACTTC. Its protein product is CASSLETGEQYF.

The genes are TRBV29-1 and TRBJ1-2, with TRBD1 identical over 7 bases. Germline CDR1 reads SQVTM; CDR2 reads ANQGSEA. There are 13 residues in the CDR3. CDR3 protein: CHVGDRNNYGYTF. CDR3 in DNA: TGCCACGTGGGGGACAGAAATAACTATGGCTACACCTTC.

V gene TRBV7-3 combines with J gene TRBJ2-2; D uncertain. V was clipped by 1 base and J by 5 bases, with 2 bases between them. Germline V gives CDR1 SGHTA, CDR2 FQGTGA. This CDR3 comprises 12 residues. The CDR3 here is CASSLITGELFF. CDR3 nucleotides: TGTGCCAGCAGCTTAATTACCGGGGAGCTGTTTTTT.

The chain has TRBV2 and TRBJ2-1; D uncertain. Per the germline V gene, CDR1 is SNHLY and CDR2 is FYNNEI. V was clipped by 2 bases and J by 9 bases, with 8 bases between them. The CDR3 is made up of 12 amino acids. As DNA, the CDR3 is TGTGCCAGCAGTGAATTTGAGATTGAGCAGTTCTTC. Amino acid sequence: CASSEFEIEQFF.

As concerns this clone: This CDR3 is also generated by other DNA sequences in the sample. This chain uses TRBV20-1 with TRBJ2-5; D not certain. The ends were cut back, 6 bases at V and 0 bases at J, with 2 bases in the middle. The V gene's germline CDR1 is DFQATT and CDR2 SNEGSKA (reference sequence). CDR3 length: 10 amino acids. CDR3: CSANQETQYF. Written as DNA, the CDR3 is TGCAGTGCCAACCAAGAGACCCAGTACTTC.

The chain uses TRBV14 and TRBJ2-7; D gene ambiguous. V lost 6 bases and J lost 2, with 14 bases in between. Germline CDR1 reads SGHDN; CDR2 reads FVKESK. The CDR3 loop spans 14 amino acids. This chain's CDR3 is CASSLRANTYEQYF. Written as DNA, the CDR3 is TGTGCCAGCAGTCTAAGGGCGAATACCTACGAGCAGTACTTC.

The chain carries TRBV18 and TRBJ2-1; TRBD2 agrees at 8 bases. Germline V CDR1 and CDR2: KGHSH, LQKENI. There are 15 residues in the CDR3. The V segment lost 6 bases and the J segment 7 bases; nucleotides outside the gene matches: 11. The CDR3 DNA sequence: TGTGCCAGCTCTACCGGGACTAGACTAATAAATGAGCAGTTCTTC. This gives the protein CASSTGTRLINEQFF.

The V call is TRBV28, the J call TRBJ2-1, with 9 bases that match TRBD1. The CDR3 has 12 residues. CDR1 MDHEN and CDR2 SYDVKM come from the germline V gene. Losses at the gene ends were 5 bases for V and 14 bases for J; bases not matched to a gene: 7. The CDR3 DNA reads TGTGCCAGCAGTCAGAACAGGGACAGGGAGTTCTTC. It translates to CASSQNRDREFF.